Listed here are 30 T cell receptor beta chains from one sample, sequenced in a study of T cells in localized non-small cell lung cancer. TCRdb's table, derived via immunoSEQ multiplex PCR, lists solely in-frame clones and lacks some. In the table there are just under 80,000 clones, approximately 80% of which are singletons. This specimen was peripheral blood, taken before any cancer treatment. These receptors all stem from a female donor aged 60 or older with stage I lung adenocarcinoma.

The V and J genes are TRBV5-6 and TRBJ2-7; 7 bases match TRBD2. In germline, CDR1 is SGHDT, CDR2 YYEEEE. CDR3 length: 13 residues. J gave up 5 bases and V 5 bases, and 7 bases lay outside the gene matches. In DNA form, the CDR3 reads TGTGCCAGCAGGCTGAGCGGGATCCACGAGCAGTACTTC. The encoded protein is CASRLSGIHEQYF. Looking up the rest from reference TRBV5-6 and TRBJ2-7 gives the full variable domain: DAGVTQSPTHLIKTRGQQVTLRCSPKSGHDTVSWYQQALGQGPQFIFQYYEEEERQRGNFPDRFSGHQFPNYSSELNVNALLLGDSALYLCASRLSGIHEQYFGPGTRLTVT.

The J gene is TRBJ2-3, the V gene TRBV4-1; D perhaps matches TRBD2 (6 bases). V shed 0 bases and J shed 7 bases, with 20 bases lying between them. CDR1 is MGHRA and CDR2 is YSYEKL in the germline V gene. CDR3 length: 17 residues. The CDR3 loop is CASSQDRATSRTYTQYF. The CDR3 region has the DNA TGCGCCAGCAGCCAAGATCGCGCGACTAGTAGAACCTATACGCAGTATTTT.

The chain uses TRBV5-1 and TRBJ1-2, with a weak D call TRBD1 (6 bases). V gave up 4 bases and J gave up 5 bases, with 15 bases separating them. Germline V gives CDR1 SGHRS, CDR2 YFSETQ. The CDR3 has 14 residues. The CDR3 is CASSLDSLGYGYTF. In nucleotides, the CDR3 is TGCGCCAGCAGCCTGGACAGTTTGGGGTATGGCTACACCTTC.

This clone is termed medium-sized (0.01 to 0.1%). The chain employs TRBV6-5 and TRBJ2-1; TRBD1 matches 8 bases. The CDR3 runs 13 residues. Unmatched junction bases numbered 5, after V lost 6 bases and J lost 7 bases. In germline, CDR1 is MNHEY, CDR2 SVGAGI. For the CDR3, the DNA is TGTGCCAGCAGCCAGGGGGCTGCGAATGAGCAGTTCTTC. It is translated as CASSQGAANEQFF.

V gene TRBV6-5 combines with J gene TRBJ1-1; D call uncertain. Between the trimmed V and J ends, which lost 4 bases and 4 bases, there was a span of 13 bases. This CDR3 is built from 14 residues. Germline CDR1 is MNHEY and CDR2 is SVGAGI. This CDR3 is CASSSPARLTEAFF. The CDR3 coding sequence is TGTGCCAGCAGTTCCCCCGCCAGGCTCACTGAAGCTTTCTTT.

The DNA for the CDR3 is TGTGCCAGCTCACCACCGGGGAACACTGAAGCTTTCTTT. As protein: CASSPPGNTEAFF. The chain joins TRBV18 to TRBJ1-1; D is unclear. The CDR3 has 13 amino acids. The ends were cut back, 0 bases at V and 1 base at J, with 3 bases in the middle. CDR1 and CDR2 from the germline V gene are KGHSH and LQKENI. The whole variable domain, filled in from reference TRBV18 and TRBJ1-1, reads NAGVMQNPRHLVRRRGQEARLRCSPMKGHSHVYWYRQLPEEGLKFMVYLQKENIIDESGMPKERFSAEFPKEGPSILRIQQVVRGDSAAYFCASSPPGNTEAFFGQGTRLTVV.

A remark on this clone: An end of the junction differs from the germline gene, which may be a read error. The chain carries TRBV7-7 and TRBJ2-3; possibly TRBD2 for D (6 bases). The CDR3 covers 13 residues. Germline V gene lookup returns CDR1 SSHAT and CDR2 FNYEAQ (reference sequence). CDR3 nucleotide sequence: TGTGCTAGCAGCCATAGGGACTCAGATACGCAGTATTTT. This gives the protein CASSHRDSDTQYF.

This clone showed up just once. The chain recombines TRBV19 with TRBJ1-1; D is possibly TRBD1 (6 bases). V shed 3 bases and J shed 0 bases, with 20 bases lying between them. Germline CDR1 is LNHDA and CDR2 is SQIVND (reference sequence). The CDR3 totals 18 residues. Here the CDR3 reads CASSIRGQFQSMNTEAFF. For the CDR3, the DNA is TGTGCCAGTAGTATCCGCGGACAGTTCCAGTCCATGAACACTGAAGCTTTCTTT.

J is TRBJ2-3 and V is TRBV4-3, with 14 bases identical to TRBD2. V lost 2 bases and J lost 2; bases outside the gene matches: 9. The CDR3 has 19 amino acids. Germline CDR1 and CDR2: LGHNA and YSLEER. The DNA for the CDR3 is TGCGCCAGCAGCCAAAATCCGACTAGCGGGGGGGTCCCCACAGATACGCAGTATTTT. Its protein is CASSQNPTSGGVPTDTQYF.

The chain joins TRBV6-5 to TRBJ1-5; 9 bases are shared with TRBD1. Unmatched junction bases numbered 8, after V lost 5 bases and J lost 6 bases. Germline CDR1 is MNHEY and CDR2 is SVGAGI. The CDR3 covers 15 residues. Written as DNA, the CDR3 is TGTGCCAGCAGTGCGGGACAGGGTGGGCGTCAGCCCCAGCATTTT. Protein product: CASSAGQGGRQPQHF.

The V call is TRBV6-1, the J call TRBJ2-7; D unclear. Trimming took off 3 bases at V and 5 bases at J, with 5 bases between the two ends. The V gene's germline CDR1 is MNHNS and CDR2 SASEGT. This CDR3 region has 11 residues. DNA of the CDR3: TGTGCCAGCAGTGACTGGGACGAGCAGTACTTC. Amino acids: CASSDWDEQYF.

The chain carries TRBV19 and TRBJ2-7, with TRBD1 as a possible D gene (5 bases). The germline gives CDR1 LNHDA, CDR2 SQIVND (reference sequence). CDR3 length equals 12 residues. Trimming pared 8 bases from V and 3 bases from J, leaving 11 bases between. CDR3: CASAAGRYEQYF. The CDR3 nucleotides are TGTGCCAGTGCAGCAGGGCGCTACGAGCAGTACTTC.

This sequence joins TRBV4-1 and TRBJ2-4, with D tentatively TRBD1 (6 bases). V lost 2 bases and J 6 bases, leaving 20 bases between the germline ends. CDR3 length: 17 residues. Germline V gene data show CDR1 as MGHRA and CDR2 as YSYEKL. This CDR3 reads CASSQPSSGRGGNIQYF. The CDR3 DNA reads TGCGCCAGCAGCCAACCCAGCTCTGGCAGGGGTGGAAACATTCAGTACTTC.

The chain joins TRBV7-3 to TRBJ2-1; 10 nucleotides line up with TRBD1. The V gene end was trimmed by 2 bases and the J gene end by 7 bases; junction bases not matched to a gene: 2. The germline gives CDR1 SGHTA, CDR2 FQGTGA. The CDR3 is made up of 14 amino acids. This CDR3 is CASSLDRGRNEQFF. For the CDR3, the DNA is TGTGCCAGCAGCTTAGACAGGGGGCGGAATGAGCAGTTCTTC. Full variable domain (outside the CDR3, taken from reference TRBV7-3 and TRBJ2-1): GAGVSQTPSNKVTEKGKYVELRCDPISGHTALYWYRQSLGQGPEFLIYFQGTGAADDSGLPNDRFFAVRPEGSVSTLKIQRTERGDSAVYLCASSLDRGRNEQFFGPGTRLTVL.

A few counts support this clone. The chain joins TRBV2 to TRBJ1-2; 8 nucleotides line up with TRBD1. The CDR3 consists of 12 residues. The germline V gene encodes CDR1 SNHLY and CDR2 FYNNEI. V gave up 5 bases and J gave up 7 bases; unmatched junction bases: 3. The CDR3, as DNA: TGTGCCAGCAGTAGGACAGGGTTTGGCTACACCTTC. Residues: CASSRTGFGYTF. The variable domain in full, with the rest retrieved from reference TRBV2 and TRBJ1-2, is EPEVTQTPSHQVTQMGQEVILRCVPISNHLYFYWYRQILGQKVEFLVSFYNNEISEKSEIFDDQFSVERPDGSNFTLKIRSTKLEDSAMYFCASSRTGFGYTFGSGTRLTVV.

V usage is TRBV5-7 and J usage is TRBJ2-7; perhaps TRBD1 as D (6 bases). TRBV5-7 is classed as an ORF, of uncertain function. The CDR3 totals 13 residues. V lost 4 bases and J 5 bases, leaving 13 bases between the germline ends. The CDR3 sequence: CASSEQGNDEQYF. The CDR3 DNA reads TGTGCCAGCAGCGAACAGGGTAACGACGAGCAGTACTTC.

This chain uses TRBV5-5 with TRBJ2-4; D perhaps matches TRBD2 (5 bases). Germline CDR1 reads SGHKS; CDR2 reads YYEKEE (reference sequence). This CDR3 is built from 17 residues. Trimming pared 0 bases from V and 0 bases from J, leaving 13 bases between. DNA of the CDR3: TGTGCCAGCAGCTTGGGGACTGTGACCCAAGCCAAAAACATTCAGTACTTC. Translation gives CASSLGTVTQAKNIQYF.

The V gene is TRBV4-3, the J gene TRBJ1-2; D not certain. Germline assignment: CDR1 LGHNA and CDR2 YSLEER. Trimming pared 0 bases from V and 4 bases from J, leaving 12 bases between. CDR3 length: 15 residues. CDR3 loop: CASSQESSAAYGYTF. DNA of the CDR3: TGCGCCAGCAGCCAAGAGTCGAGCGCTGCCTATGGCTACACCTTC.

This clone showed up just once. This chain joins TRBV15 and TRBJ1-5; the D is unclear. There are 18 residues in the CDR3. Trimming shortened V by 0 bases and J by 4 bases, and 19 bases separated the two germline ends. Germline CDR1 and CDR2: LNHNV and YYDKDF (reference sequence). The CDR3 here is CATSRDGWGRATNQPQHF. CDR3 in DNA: TGTGCCACCAGCAGAGATGGCTGGGGTAGGGCAACAAATCAGCCCCAGCATTTT.

The CDR3 spells CASSFRGGWEKLFF. In nucleotides, the CDR3 is TGTGCCAGCAGTTTTAGAGGGGGCTGGGAAAAACTGTTTTTT. This rearrangement joins TRBV27 to TRBJ1-4; TRBD1 matches at 7 bases. Germline trimming cut 3 bases from V and 8 bases from J; bases unmatched to any gene: 6. The CDR3 is 14 amino acids. The germline gives CDR1 MNHEY, CDR2 SMNVEV (reference sequence).

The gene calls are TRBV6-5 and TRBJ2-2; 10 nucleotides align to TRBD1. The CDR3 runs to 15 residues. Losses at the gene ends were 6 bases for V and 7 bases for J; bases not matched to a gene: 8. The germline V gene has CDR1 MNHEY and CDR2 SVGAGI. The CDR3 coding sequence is TGTGCCAGCAGAACGACAGGGGGCGGGTACGGGGAGCTGTTTTTT. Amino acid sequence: CASRTTGGGYGELFF.

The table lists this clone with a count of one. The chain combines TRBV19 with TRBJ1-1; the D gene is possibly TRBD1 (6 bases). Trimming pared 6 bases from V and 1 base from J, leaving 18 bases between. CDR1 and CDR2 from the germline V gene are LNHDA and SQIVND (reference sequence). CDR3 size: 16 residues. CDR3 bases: TGTGCCAGTAGCATTCTACGACAGGTACAGAACACTGAAGCTTTCTTT. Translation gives CASSILRQVQNTEAFF. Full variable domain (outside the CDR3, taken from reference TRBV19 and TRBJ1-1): DGGITQSPKYLFRKEGQNVTLSCEQNLNHDAMYWYRQDPGQGLRLIYYSQIVNDFQKGDIAEGYSVSREKKESFPLTVTSAQKNPTAFYLCASSILRQVQNTEAFFGQGTRLTVV.

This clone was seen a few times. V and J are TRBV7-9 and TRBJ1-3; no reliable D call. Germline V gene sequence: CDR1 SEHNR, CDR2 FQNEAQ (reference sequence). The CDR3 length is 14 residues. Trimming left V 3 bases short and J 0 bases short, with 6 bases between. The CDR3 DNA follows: TGTGCCAGCAGCTTGGGGAGCTCTGGAAACACCATATATTTT. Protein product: CASSLGSSGNTIYF. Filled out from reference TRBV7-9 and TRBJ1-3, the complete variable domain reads DTGVSQNPRHKITKRGQNVTFRCDPISEHNRLYWYRQTLGQGPEFLTYFQNEAQLEKSRLLSDRFSAERPKGSFSTLEIQRTEQGDSAMYLCASSLGSSGNTIYFGEGSWLTVV.

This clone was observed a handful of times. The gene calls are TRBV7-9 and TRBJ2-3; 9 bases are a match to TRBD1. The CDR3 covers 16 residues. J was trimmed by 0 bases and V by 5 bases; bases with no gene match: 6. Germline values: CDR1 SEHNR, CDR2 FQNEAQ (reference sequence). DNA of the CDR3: TGTGCCAGCAGCGGAACAGGGGGCACCAGCACAGATACGCAGTATTTT. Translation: CASSGTGGTSTDTQYF. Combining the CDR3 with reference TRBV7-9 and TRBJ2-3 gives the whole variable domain DTGVSQNPRHKITKRGQNVTFRCDPISEHNRLYWYRQTLGQGPEFLTYFQNEAQLEKSRLLSDRFSAERPKGSFSTLEIQRTEQGDSAMYLCASSGTGGTSTDTQYFGPGTRLTVL.

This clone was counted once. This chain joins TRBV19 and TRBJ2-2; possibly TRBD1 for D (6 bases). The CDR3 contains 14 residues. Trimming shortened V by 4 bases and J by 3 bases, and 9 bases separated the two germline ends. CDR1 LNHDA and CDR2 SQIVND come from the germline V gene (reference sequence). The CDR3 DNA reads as TGTGCCAGTAGTACCGGACAGTACACCGGGGAGCTGTTTTTT. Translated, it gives CASSTGQYTGELFF.

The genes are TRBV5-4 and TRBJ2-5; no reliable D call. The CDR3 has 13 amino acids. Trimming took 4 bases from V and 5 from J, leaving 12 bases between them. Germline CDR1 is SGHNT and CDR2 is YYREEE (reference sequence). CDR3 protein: CASSLWQEETQYF. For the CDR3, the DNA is TGTGCCAGCAGCCTTTGGCAGGAGGAGACCCAGTACTTC.

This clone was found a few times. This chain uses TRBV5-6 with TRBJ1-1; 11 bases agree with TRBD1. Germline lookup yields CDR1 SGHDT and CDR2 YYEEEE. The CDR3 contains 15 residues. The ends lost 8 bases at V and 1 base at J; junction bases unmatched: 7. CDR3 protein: CASRTGGRGNTEAFF. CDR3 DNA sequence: TGTGCCAGTAGGACAGGGGGCAGGGGGAACACTGAAGCTTTCTTT.

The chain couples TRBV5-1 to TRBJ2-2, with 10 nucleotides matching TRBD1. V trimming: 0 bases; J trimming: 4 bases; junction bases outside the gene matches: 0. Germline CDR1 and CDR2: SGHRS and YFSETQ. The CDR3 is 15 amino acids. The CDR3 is CASSLGTGGTGELFF. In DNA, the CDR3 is TGCGCCAGCAGCTTGGGGACAGGGGGCACCGGGGAGCTGTTTTTT.

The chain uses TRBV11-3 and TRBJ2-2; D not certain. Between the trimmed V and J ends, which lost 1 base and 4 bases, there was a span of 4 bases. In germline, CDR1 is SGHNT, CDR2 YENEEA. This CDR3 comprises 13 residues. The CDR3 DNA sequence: TGTGCCAGCAGCTTAGGGCCCACCGGGGAGCTGTTTTTT. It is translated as CASSLGPTGELFF.

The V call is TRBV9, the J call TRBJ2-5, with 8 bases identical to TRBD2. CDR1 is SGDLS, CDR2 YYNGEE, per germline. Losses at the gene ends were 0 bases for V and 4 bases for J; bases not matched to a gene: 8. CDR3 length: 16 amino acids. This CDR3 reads CASSVAGGASGETQYF. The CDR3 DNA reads TGTGCCAGCAGCGTAGCCGGGGGGGCCTCGGGAGAGACCCAGTACTTC.